What follows are 32 T cell receptor beta chains derived from one specimen sequenced in a study of OX40 agonist ivuxolimab in advanced cancers. TCRdb's table, derived via immunoSEQ multiplex PCR, lists solely in-frame clones and lacks some. The sample comprises fewer than 75,000 clones, about nine tenths of which are singletons, and roughly 4% rests with the top ten. Material: CD4+ or CD8+ T cells sorted from blood, obtained in a trial of the OX40 agonist ivuxolimab. The receptors derive from an adult with an advanced solid tumor such as melanoma, head and neck, liver or kidney cancer.

The chain joins TRBV18 to TRBJ2-7, with 7 bases aligning to TRBD1. CDR1 and CDR2 from the germline V gene are KGHSH and LQKENI. This CDR3 is 17 amino acids long. Trimming cost V 0 bases and J 4 bases; bases outside gene matches: 12. The CDR3 region is CASSPPAGGRSRYEQYF. The CDR3 DNA reads as TGTGCCAGCTCACCACCGGCAGGGGGAAGGAGTCGGTACGAGCAGTACTTC. Together with reference TRBV18 and TRBJ2-7, the CDR3 gives the full variable domain: NAGVMQNPRHLVRRRGQEARLRCSPMKGHSHVYWYRQLPEEGLKFMVYLQKENIIDESGMPKERFSAEFPKEGPSILRIQQVVRGDSAAYFCASSPPAGGRSRYEQYFGPGTRLTVT.

V gene TRBV7-2 combines with J gene TRBJ1-1, with 8 bases identical to TRBD1. Per germline, CDR1 SGHTA and CDR2 FQGNSA. V trimming: 4 bases; J trimming: 5 bases; junction bases outside the gene matches: 9. The CDR3 is 15 amino acids. This chain's CDR3 is CASSSTADRGTEAFF. The CDR3 region has the DNA TGTGCCAGCAGCTCAACCGCTGACAGGGGTACTGAAGCTTTCTTT.

The chain couples TRBV2 to TRBJ2-5; the match to TRBD1 covers 7 bases. Matching the DNA end better, TRBJ2-7 makes the J call doubtful. Germline loops: CDR1 SNHLY, CDR2 FYNNEI. CDR3 size: 15 residues. The CDR3 bases are TGTGCCAGCAGGGAGACAGGGTTCTTCTCCTACGAGCAGTACTTC. Translating it yields CASRETGFFSYEQYF.

The J gene is TRBJ2-3, the V gene TRBV19, with 8 bases that match TRBD2. Germline values: CDR1 LNHDA, CDR2 SQIVND (reference sequence). The CDR3 consists of 16 residues. The CDR3 loop is CGSSGLQGGSADTQYF. Written as DNA, the CDR3 is TGTGGTTCTAGCGGGTTACAGGGAGGGAGTGCAGATACGCAGTATTTT.

The chain links TRBV10-3 to TRBJ1-4; D may be TRBD1 (5 bases). V lost 0 bases and J lost 8, with 16 bases in between. The germline gives CDR1 ENHRY, CDR2 SYGVKD. The CDR3 has 16 amino acids. CDR3 region: CAISESGGSSSEKLFF. The CDR3 DNA is TGTGCCATCAGTGAGTCGGGGGGGAGTAGTTCGGAAAAACTGTTTTTT.

The CDR3 sequence: CASSSGPQETYEQYF. DNA of the CDR3: TGTGCCAGCAGTTCAGGGCCCCAGGAGACCTACGAGCAGTACTTC. This chain connects TRBV28 to TRBJ2-7; D might be TRBD1 (5 bases). Deletions cut 4 bases from V and 2 bases from J, with 15 bases between. Germline CDR1 reads MDHEN; CDR2 reads SYDVKM. The CDR3 length is 15 residues.

V usage is TRBV28 and J usage is TRBJ1-5; tentative D call: TRBD1 (6 bases). CDR3 length: 15 amino acids. The germline CDR1 and CDR2 sequences are MDHEN and SYDVKM. Trimming stripped 6 bases from V and 2 bases from J, with 14 bases between. CDR3 in amino acids: CASRPLGAGNQPQHF. The CDR3, as DNA: TGTGCCAGCAGGCCCCTGGGGGCAGGCAATCAGCCCCAGCATTTT. The full variable domain, with the rest looked up from reference TRBV28 and TRBJ1-5, is DVKVTQSSRYLVKRTGEKVFLECVQDMDHENMFWYRQDPGLGLRLIYFSYDVKMKEKGDIPEGYSVSREKKERFSLILESASTNQTSMYLCASRPLGAGNQPQHFGDGTRLSIL.

The chain joins TRBV4-1 to TRBJ1-3; 8 nucleotides align to TRBD1. V lost 6 bases and J lost 1; bases outside the gene matches: 8. This CDR3 spans 16 amino acids. Germline lookup yields CDR1 MGHRA and CDR2 YSYEKL. The CDR3 DNA reads TGCGCCAGCAGTCCACAGACAGGGGCTTCTGGAAACACCATATATTTT. Translating gives CASSPQTGASGNTIYF.

This clone was recorded once. The chain combines TRBV30 with TRBJ2-5; D unresolved. This CDR3 comprises 11 residues. Germline V lookup: CDR1 GTSNPN, CDR2 SVGIG (reference sequence). V was cut by 5 bases and J by 5 bases, with 9 bases left in between. The CDR3 sequence is CAWGSGETQYF. The CDR3 bases are TGTGCCTGGGGCTCCGGGGAGACCCAGTACTTC. Complete variable domain (other parts from reference TRBV30 and TRBJ2-5): SQTIHQWPATLVQPVGSPLSLECTVEGTSNPNLYWYRQAAGRGLQLLFYSVGIGQISSEVPQNLSASRPQDRQFILSSKKLLLSDSGFYLCAWGSGETQYFGPGTRLLVL.

The chain employs TRBV7-9 and TRBJ2-3, with TRBD1 matching 9 bases. Trimming cost V 1 base and J 4 bases; bases outside gene matches: 6. The CDR3 sequence is 16 residues long. CDR1 and CDR2 (germline): SEHNR, FQNEAQ (reference sequence). This chain's CDR3 is CASSLVGQGRADTQYF. CDR3 nucleotides: TGTGCCAGCAGCTTAGTGGGACAGGGTAGAGCAGATACGCAGTATTTT.

V usage is TRBV6-1 and J usage is TRBJ1-2; D may be TRBD1 (6 bases). The CDR3 extends over 15 amino acids. V dropped 4 bases and J dropped 9 bases, with 21 bases sitting between them. Germline CDR1 is MNHNS and CDR2 is SASEGT. The CDR3 DNA reads TGTGCCAGCAGTGTGGCACAAACTGGCCAGGGGAGCTACACCTTC. Translation: CASSVAQTGQGSYTF.

The chain joins TRBV19 to TRBJ2-1; D is unresolved. This CDR3 is 14 amino acids long. The ends were cut back, 1 base at V and 6 bases at J, with 10 bases in the middle. Germline V CDR1 and CDR2: LNHDA, SQIVND (reference sequence). The CDR3 loop is CASSIGYPPNEQFF. The CDR3, as DNA: TGTGCCAGTAGTATAGGGTATCCCCCCAATGAGCAGTTCTTC.

The rearrangement joins TRBV5-6 to TRBJ1-2; the D is unclear. Germline V gene lookup returns CDR1 SGHDT and CDR2 YYEEEE. There are 12 residues in the CDR3. Trimming removed 0 bases at V and 5 bases at J, with 5 bases between. CDR3 coding DNA: TGTGCCAGCAGCTTGGAAGGGTATGGCTACACCTTC. This sequence encodes CASSLEGYGYTF.

This rearrangement joins TRBV18 to TRBJ2-2; D ambiguous. Germline assignment: CDR1 KGHSH and CDR2 LQKENI. There are 14 residues in the CDR3. Deletions cut 3 bases from V and 6 bases from J, with 11 bases between. The CDR3 region is CASSPSDGPGELFF. CDR3 in DNA: TGTGCCAGCTCACCGTCGGACGGCCCCGGGGAGCTGTTTTTT. The full variable domain, completed using reference TRBV18 and TRBJ2-2, is NAGVMQNPRHLVRRRGQEARLRCSPMKGHSHVYWYRQLPEEGLKFMVYLQKENIIDESGMPKERFSAEFPKEGPSILRIQQVVRGDSAAYFCASSPSDGPGELFFGEGSRLTVL.

This chain connects TRBV5-1 to TRBJ2-3; D gene unclear. The CDR3 totals 16 residues. Germline V gives CDR1 SGHRS, CDR2 YFSETQ. The ends were cut back, 0 bases at V and 1 base at J, with 12 bases in the middle. CDR3 in amino acids: CASSLAGLGRTDTQYF. CDR3 bases: TGCGCCAGCAGCTTGGCCGGGCTAGGCCGCACAGATACGCAGTATTTT.

A remark on this clone: This specimen includes other DNA sequences encoding the same CDR3. V and J are TRBV9 and TRBJ2-7; unclear D gene. V dropped 2 bases and J dropped 2 bases, with 11 bases sitting between them. The CDR3 has 14 residues. Germline-derived CDR1 and CDR2 are SGDLS and YYNGEE. This CDR3 reads CASSVGSGTYEQYF. The DNA for the CDR3 is TGTGCCAGCAGCGTGGGTAGTGGAACCTACGAGCAGTACTTC.

The CDR3 sequence is CASSRDSHEQYF. The CDR3 bases are TGTGCCAGCAGCCGCGACAGCCACGAGCAGTACTTC. The chain combines TRBV28 with TRBJ2-7; perhaps TRBD1 as D (5 bases). CDR3 size: 12 residues. V was shortened by 6 bases and J by 5 bases, with 11 bases between the two germline ends. CDR1 and CDR2 (germline): MDHEN, SYDVKM.

The CDR3: CASSLGLEETQYF. The CDR3 DNA sequence: TGTGCCAGCAGCTTAGGCCTAGAAGAGACCCAGTACTTC. The chain recombines TRBV11-3 with TRBJ2-5; D unresolved. The CDR3 extends over 13 amino acids. Deletions cut 1 base from V and 3 bases from J, with 6 bases between. Germline loops: CDR1 SGHNT, CDR2 YENEEA.

The rearrangement links TRBV28 to TRBJ2-3, with 7 positions matching TRBD2. Unmatched junction bases numbered 14, after V lost 5 bases and J lost 0 bases. CDR1 is MDHEN and CDR2 is SYDVKM in the germline V gene. The length of the CDR3 is 18 residues. The DNA for the CDR3 is TGTGCCAGCAGTGGAACCGCGAGCGGGAACCCTAGCACAGATACGCAGTATTTT. This encodes CASSGTASGNPSTDTQYF.

CDR3 DNA: TGCAGCGTCGCGACAGGGGCCGAGCAGTACTTC. Translated: CSVATGAEQYF. The chain combines TRBV29-1 with TRBJ2-7; 8 nucleotides align to TRBD1. Germline trimming cut 6 bases from V and 6 bases from J; bases unmatched to any gene: 4. The CDR3 is 11 residues long. Germline V gene sequence: CDR1 SQVTM, CDR2 ANQGSEA.

This clone was seen once. V and J are TRBV14 and TRBJ1-4; 8 nucleotides match TRBD1. The germline V gene has CDR1 SGHDN and CDR2 FVKESK. The CDR3 covers 20 residues. Trimming took 0 bases from V and 0 from J; bases not matched to a gene: 12. This CDR3 reads CASSQDESQGAFATNEKLFF. The CDR3 DNA is TGTGCCAGCAGCCAAGATGAATCGCAGGGGGCATTTGCAACTAATGAAAAACTGTTTTTT.

V is TRBV7-7 and J is TRBJ2-2; no firm D call. This CDR3 comprises 14 residues. Per germline, CDR1 SSHAT and CDR2 FNYEAQ (reference sequence). The V gene lost 0 bases and the J gene lost 7 bases, with 9 bases spanning the gap. The CDR3 DNA reads as TGTGCCAGCAGCTTAGCGACCCTTGGCGGGGAGCTGTTTTTT. It codes for CASSLATLGGELFF.

The chain carries TRBV5-1 and TRBJ2-7; D is tentatively TRBD1 or TRBD2 (5 bases each). This CDR3 contains 15 residues. Trimming cost V 4 bases and J 0 bases, with 14 bases left between them. Per the germline V gene, CDR1 is SGHRS and CDR2 is YFSETQ. Here the CDR3 reads CASSATGRVSYEQYF. In DNA form, the CDR3 reads TGCGCCAGCAGCGCTACGGGACGGGTCTCCTACGAGCAGTACTTC.

The chain combines TRBV19 with TRBJ2-5, with 9 bases aligning to TRBD1. The CDR3 runs 16 residues. The germline CDR1 and CDR2 sequences are LNHDA and SQIVND (reference sequence). V was clipped by 2 bases and J by 5 bases; unmatched bases: 9. This chain's CDR3 is CASSIPGQGIYETQYF. The CDR3 bases are TGTGCCAGTAGTATACCGGGACAGGGAATTTATGAGACCCAGTACTTC.

The gene calls are TRBV28 and TRBJ1-6, with D uncertain. CDR3 length equals 11 residues. Trimming stripped 4 bases from V and 11 bases from J, with 6 bases between. Germline assignment: CDR1 MDHEN and CDR2 SYDVKM. The DNA for the CDR3 is TGTGCCAGCAGTTATAAGACACCCCTCCACTTT. Its translation is CASSYKTPLHF.

This clone was counted a few times. V usage is TRBV30 and J usage is TRBJ1-1; D call uncertain. V was trimmed by 0 bases and J by 1 base, leaving 6 bases between them. The CDR3 extends over 13 amino acids. Germline V CDR1 and CDR2: GTSNPN, SVGIG (reference sequence). CDR3 loop: CAWSVRGNTEAFF. The DNA of the CDR3 is TGTGCCTGGAGTGTACGAGGGAACACTGAAGCTTTCTTT. Supplemented by reference TRBV30 and TRBJ1-1, the full variable domain reads SQTIHQWPATLVQPVGSPLSLECTVEGTSNPNLYWYRQAAGRGLQLLFYSVGIGQISSEVPQNLSASRPQDRQFILSSKKLLLSDSGFYLCAWSVRGNTEAFFGQGTRLTVV.

The J gene is TRBJ2-1, the V gene TRBV7-9; 11 bases are a match to TRBD1. V trimming: 1 base; J trimming: 6 bases; junction bases outside the gene matches: 5. Germline-derived CDR1 and CDR2 are SEHNR and FQNEAQ (reference sequence). The CDR3 sequence is 16 residues long. CDR3 sequence: CASSLVLGTGGNEQFF. CDR3 in DNA: TGTGCCAGCAGCTTAGTATTGGGGACAGGGGGCAATGAGCAGTTCTTC.

The V gene is TRBV19, the J gene TRBJ2-7; 7 bases line up with TRBD1. Germline-derived CDR1 and CDR2 are LNHDA and SQIVND (reference sequence). This CDR3 has 15 residues. J was trimmed by 0 bases and V by 6 bases; bases with no gene match: 8. The CDR3 coding sequence is TGTGCCAGTAGCGTTTCCGGGACAGCCTCCTACGAGCAGTACTTC. This codes for CASSVSGTASYEQYF.

The gene calls are TRBV28 and TRBJ2-7; 11 bases agree with TRBD1. The CDR3 is 14 amino acids. CDR1 and CDR2 from the germline V gene are MDHEN and SYDVKM. After removal of 2 bases from V and 6 bases from J, the junction contained 3 bases not matched to a gene. The CDR3: CASSLGTGGGEQYF. The CDR3 DNA follows: TGTGCCAGCAGTTTAGGGACAGGGGGAGGCGAGCAGTACTTC.

The chain uses TRBV7-9 and TRBJ1-1; a possible D gene is TRBD1 (6 bases). V lost 5 bases, J lost 4 bases, and 11 bases lay in between. Germline V gene data show CDR1 as SEHNR and CDR2 as FQNEAQ (reference sequence). The length of the CDR3 is 13 residues. In DNA, the CDR3 is TGTGCCAGCAGCCACGGACAGAGCACTGAAGCTTTCTTT. Its translation: CASSHGQSTEAFF.

CDR3 sequence: CASSYDGSWNQPQHF. Written as DNA, the CDR3 is TGCGCCAGCAGCTACGATGGCAGCTGGAATCAGCCCCAGCATTTT. The chain has TRBV5-1 and TRBJ1-5, with D unclear. CDR1 SGHRS and CDR2 YFSETQ come from the germline V gene. V was pared by 3 bases and J by 4 bases, with 14 bases between. The CDR3 has 15 residues. Filled out from reference TRBV5-1 and TRBJ1-5, the complete variable domain reads KAGVTQTPRYLIKTRGQQVTLSCSPISGHRSVSWYQQTPGQGLQFLFEYFSETQRNKGNFPGRFSGRQFSNSRSEMNVSTLELGDSALYLCASSYDGSWNQPQHFGDGTRLSIL.

This clone was seen once. V gene TRBV19 combines with J gene TRBJ2-7; TRBD2 matches 8 bases. Trimming cost V 6 bases and J 0 bases; bases outside gene matches: 1. The germline V gene has CDR1 LNHDA and CDR2 SQIVND (reference sequence). The CDR3 has 13 amino acids. The CDR3 DNA reads TGTGCCAGTAGGAGCGGGAGCTCCTACGAGCAGTACTTC. This gives the protein CASRSGSSYEQYF. Variable domain in full (rest from reference TRBV19 and TRBJ2-7): DGGITQSPKYLFRKEGQNVTLSCEQNLNHDAMYWYRQDPGQGLRLIYYSQIVNDFQKGDIAEGYSVSREKKESFPLTVTSAQKNPTAFYLCASRSGSSYEQYFGPGTRLTVT.